The 26 T cell receptor beta chains below all came from one sample that was sequenced in a study of T cell changes during pregnancy in multiple sclerosis. Some clones are missing from TCRdb's copy, which holds only in-frame ones; the method was immunoSEQ multiplex PCR. This sample has tens of thousands of clones, with around 93% found just once. Sample: CD8+ T cells from peripheral blood mononuclear cells, taken in the second trimester of pregnancy. Source of these receptors: a female donor with multiple sclerosis, enrolled in a pregnancy study.

This rearrangement joins TRBV4-1 to TRBJ1-5; 9 nucleotides align to TRBD1. The V gene's germline CDR1 is MGHRA and CDR2 YSYEKL. Losses at the gene ends were 1 base for V and 3 bases for J; bases not matched to a gene: 4. The CDR3 contains 16 residues. Here the CDR3 reads CASSQAGTGNNQPQHF. Written as DNA, the CDR3 is TGCGCCAGCAGCCAAGCCGGGACAGGGAACAATCAGCCCCAGCATTTT.

CDR3 sequence (DNA): TGTGCCAGCAGCCCCCTTAGACTAGCGGGTCCCTACGAGCAGTACTTC. As protein: CASSPLRLAGPYEQYF. The rearrangement uses TRBV27 and TRBJ2-7; 10 bases map to TRBD2. CDR1 MNHEY and CDR2 SMNVEV come from the germline V gene (reference sequence). J gave up 2 bases and V 6 bases, and 10 bases lay outside the gene matches. CDR3 size: 16 residues.

The chain recombines TRBV5-1 with TRBJ1-5; 7 bases line up with TRBD1. This CDR3 has 14 residues. Germline CDR1 is SGHRS and CDR2 is YFSETQ. V shed 2 bases and J 8 bases; nucleotides not matched to a gene: 7. DNA of the CDR3: TGCGCCAGCAGCTTTACAGGGGACCGGGAGCCCCAGCATTTT. This translates into CASSFTGDREPQHF.

The J gene is TRBJ2-3, the V gene TRBV6-1; 10 bases match TRBD2. The CDR3 extends over 16 amino acids. The ends lost 0 bases at V and 8 bases at J; junction bases unmatched: 8. In germline, CDR1 is MNHNS, CDR2 SASEGT. CDR3 loop: CASSEAPSGSGGTQYF. CDR3 coding DNA: TGTGCCAGCAGTGAAGCGCCTAGCGGGAGTGGTGGTACGCAGTATTTT.

The rearrangement joins TRBV5-1 to TRBJ1-1; no firm D call. V was pared by 2 bases and J by 3 bases, with 8 bases between. This CDR3 spans 13 amino acids. In germline, CDR1 is SGHRS, CDR2 YFSETQ. CDR3 bases: TGCGCCAGCAGCTTCGGGGATTACACTGAAGCTTTCTTT. Amino acid sequence: CASSFGDYTEAFF.

CDR3 sequence: CASSQLGQGDGYTF. DNA of the CDR3: TGTGCCAGCAGCCAACTGGGACAGGGAGATGGCTACACCTTC. V gene TRBV11-2 combines with J gene TRBJ1-2; TRBD1 matches 9 bases. The ends lost 5 bases at V and 6 bases at J; junction bases unmatched: 7. Germline CDR1 reads SGHAT; CDR2 reads FQNNGV. This CDR3 is built from 14 residues.

The CDR3 nucleotides are TGCGCCAGCAGCCAAGACACTTTCTCCTACGAGCAGTACTTC. Its protein product is CASSQDTFSYEQYF. J is TRBJ2-7 and V is TRBV4-3; no definite D call. The germline gives CDR1 LGHNA, CDR2 YSLEER. CDR3 length equals 14 residues. V lost 0 bases to trimming and J lost 0 bases, with 6 bases between them.

The chain uses TRBV7-7 and TRBJ2-5, with 7 bases lining up with TRBD2. The CDR3 loop spans 14 amino acids. V was clipped by 5 bases and J by 5 bases; unmatched bases: 8. The germline V gene encodes CDR1 SSHAT and CDR2 FNYEAQ (reference sequence). This CDR3 reads CASSPLGGMETQYF. The CDR3 nucleotides read TGTGCCAGCAGCCCCTTGGGGGGGATGGAGACCCAGTACTTC.

The V and J genes are TRBV4-1 and TRBJ1-1; maybe TRBD1 (5 bases). Germline CDR1 reads MGHRA; CDR2 reads YSYEKL. The CDR3 extends over 14 amino acids. Trimming left V 4 bases short and J 0 bases short, with 9 bases between. For the CDR3, the DNA is TGCGCCAGCAGCCCCTCGACAGTGAACACTGAAGCTTTCTTT. The encoded protein is CASSPSTVNTEAFF.

The J gene is TRBJ2-2, the V gene TRBV5-4; TRBD1 might be the D (5 bases). CDR1 is SGHNT and CDR2 is YYREEE in the germline V gene (reference sequence). The length of the CDR3 is 14 residues. Between the trimmed V and J ends, which lost 0 bases and 6 bases, there was a span of 9 bases. The CDR3 reads CASSLGRVAGELFF. The CDR3, as DNA: TGTGCCAGCAGCTTGGGCAGGGTTGCCGGGGAGCTGTTTTTT. Full variable domain (rest looked up from reference TRBV5-4 and TRBJ2-2): ETGVTQSPTHLIKTRGQQVTLRCSSQSGHNTVSWYQQALGQGPQFIFQYYREEENGRGNFPPRFSGLQFPNYSSELNVNALELDDSALYLCASSLGRVAGELFFGEGSRLTVL.

With respect to this clone: Distinct nucleotide sequences in the sample also encode this CDR3. J is TRBJ2-7 and V is TRBV10-3; 9 bases fit TRBD2. Trimming took 0 bases from V and 5 from J; bases not matched to a gene: 5. The V gene's germline CDR1 is ENHRY and CDR2 SYGVKD. The CDR3 is made up of 15 amino acids. CDR3 sequence: CAISESRLAGDEQYF. CDR3 DNA: TGTGCCATCAGTGAGTCGAGATTAGCGGGAGACGAGCAGTACTTC.

The CDR3 sequence is CASSQGNTEAFF. In nucleotides, the CDR3 is TGTGCCAGCAGCCAGGGGAACACTGAAGCTTTCTTT. The rearrangement joins TRBV6-6 to TRBJ1-1; D is possibly TRBD1 (5 bases). Germline V gene data show CDR1 as MNHNY and CDR2 as SVGAGI (reference sequence). The CDR3 runs 12 residues. V was cut by 6 bases and J by 1 base, with 6 bases left in between.

The chain is built from TRBV2 and TRBJ2-5; tentatively, D is TRBD2 (6 bases). V lost 8 bases to trimming and J lost 4 bases, with 17 bases between them. Germline V gene data show CDR1 as SNHLY and CDR2 as FYNNEI. The CDR3 contains 14 residues. CDR3 in DNA: TGTGCCAGCCCCGTCATGGGGGGTAGAGAGACCCAGTACTTC. Translating gives CASPVMGGRETQYF.

This chain connects TRBV19 to TRBJ2-1; D may be TRBD1 (5 bases). The germline V gene encodes CDR1 LNHDA and CDR2 SQIVND (reference sequence). The CDR3 extends over 13 amino acids. Deletions cut 7 bases from V and 5 bases from J, with 12 bases between. The CDR3: CASNWGYDNEQFF. CDR3 bases: TGTGCCAGTAATTGGGGCTACGACAATGAGCAGTTCTTC.

The chain joins TRBV5-4 to TRBJ1-1, with TRBD1 matching over 11 bases. V lost 3 bases, J lost 5 bases, and 3 bases stayed unmatched. The CDR3 consists of 14 residues. CDR1 is SGHNT, CDR2 YYREEE, per germline (reference sequence). CDR3 bases: TGTGCCAGCAGCTGGACAGGGGGCGGTACTGAAGCTTTCTTT. Translating it yields CASSWTGGGTEAFF.

The chain recombines TRBV11-2 with TRBJ2-5; no definite D call. Germline V gives CDR1 SGHAT, CDR2 FQNNGV. The CDR3 totals 13 residues. The V gene lost 6 bases and the J gene lost 5 bases, with 13 bases spanning the gap. CDR3 DNA sequence: TGTGCCAGCAGGTTACCCCCTACGGAGACCCAGTACTTC. Amino acid sequence: CASRLPPTETQYF.

This clone was counted a few times. The chain carries TRBV7-8 and TRBJ2-7; 10 bases are a match to TRBD2. CDR1 SGHVS and CDR2 FQNEAQ come from the germline V gene. The V segment lost 4 bases and the J segment 0 bases; nucleotides outside the gene matches: 9. The CDR3 extends over 17 amino acids. The CDR3 here is CASSSDLAGDLSYEQYF. Here the CDR3 DNA reads TGTGCCAGCAGCTCCGACCTAGCGGGGGACCTCTCCTACGAGCAGTACTTC.

V is TRBV7-9 and J is TRBJ2-7; D is perhaps TRBD1 (7 bases). The germline V gene encodes CDR1 SEHNR and CDR2 FQNEAQ (reference sequence). This CDR3 contains 14 residues. V was cut by 4 bases and J by 3 bases, with 13 bases left in between. The CDR3 here is CASSSGQRVYEQYF. CDR3 nucleotides: TGTGCCAGCAGCTCGGGACAGCGGGTCTACGAGCAGTACTTC.

This rearrangement joins TRBV25-1 to TRBJ1-1, with a possible D match to TRBD1 (5 bases). V dropped 5 bases and J dropped 5 bases, with 18 bases sitting between them. Germline V lookup: CDR1 MGHDK, CDR2 SYGVNS. This CDR3 comprises 15 residues. The DNA of the CDR3 is TGTGCCAGCAGTTTTGGGGGGGGAGGAAGGACTGAAGCTTTCTTT. The encoded protein is CASSFGGGGRTEAFF.

The chain has TRBV19 and TRBJ1-2; D uncertain. From germline, CDR1 is LNHDA and CDR2 SQIVND (reference sequence). The CDR3 spans 14 residues. V was trimmed by 5 bases and J by 4 bases, leaving 14 bases between them. The CDR3, as DNA: TGTGCCAGTAGTCCCCCGGGTTCGGGCTATGGCTACACCTTC. It codes for CASSPPGSGYGYTF.

The rearrangement links TRBV11-2 to TRBJ1-6, with 7 bases matching TRBD1. Germline CDR1 reads SGHAT; CDR2 reads FQNNGV. CDR3 length: 16 residues. V shed 5 bases, J shed 6 bases, and the junction held 10 bases outside the gene matches. This chain's CDR3 is CASSDLGTVINSPLHF. CDR3 coding DNA: TGTGCCAGCAGCGATCTCGGGACAGTTATTAATTCACCCCTCCACTTT.

The rearrangement joins TRBV29-1 to TRBJ2-7; D is perhaps TRBD1 (6 bases). There are 17 residues in the CDR3. CDR1 and CDR2 (germline): SQVTM, ANQGSEA. The V gene lost 6 bases and the J gene lost 2 bases, with 26 bases spanning the gap. CDR3 bases: TGCAGCGTGGAAACGGACCGGACAGAATTATCTGCCTACGAGCAGTACTTC. Protein product: CSVETDRTELSAYEQYF.

The CDR3 sequence is CASSHSPIDSSGNTIYF. The CDR3 DNA sequence: TGTGCCAGCAGCCATTCCCCGATTGACAGCTCTGGAAACACCATATATTTT. V and J are TRBV7-6 and TRBJ1-3, with a weak D call TRBD1 (5 bases). Trimming cost V 5 bases and J 0 bases, with 17 bases left between them. The CDR3 extends over 17 amino acids. Germline CDR1 is SGHVS and CDR2 is FNYEAQ.

V and J are TRBV4-1 and TRBJ2-3, with D tentatively TRBD1 (5 bases). V shed 4 bases and J shed 2 bases, with 16 bases lying between them. The CDR3 runs to 16 residues. The germline V gene has CDR1 MGHRA and CDR2 YSYEKL. The CDR3 sequence is CASSLQQAIPTDTQYF. CDR3 sequence (DNA): TGCGCCAGCAGCCTTCAACAGGCGATCCCCACAGATACGCAGTATTTT.

This rearrangement joins TRBV12-1 to TRBJ2-7; the table's D gene call, TRBD2, was not cross checked with the DNA. TRBV12-1 is shown as a pseudogene. The length of the CDR3 is 15 residues. CDR3 amino acids: CASSFDGTSSYEQYF. CDR3 nucleotide sequence: TGTGCCAGCAGCTTTGACGGGACTAGCTCCTACGAGCAGTACTTC.

V usage is TRBV7-9 and J usage is TRBJ2-3; TRBD2 agrees at 8 bases. V lost 4 bases to trimming and J lost 4 bases; unmatched junction nucleotides: 1. The length of the CDR3 is 13 residues. Germline V lookup: CDR1 SEHNR, CDR2 FQNEAQ (reference sequence). The CDR3 loop is CASSSGGADTQYF. For the CDR3, the DNA is TGTGCCAGCAGCTCGGGGGGGGCAGATACGCAGTATTTT.